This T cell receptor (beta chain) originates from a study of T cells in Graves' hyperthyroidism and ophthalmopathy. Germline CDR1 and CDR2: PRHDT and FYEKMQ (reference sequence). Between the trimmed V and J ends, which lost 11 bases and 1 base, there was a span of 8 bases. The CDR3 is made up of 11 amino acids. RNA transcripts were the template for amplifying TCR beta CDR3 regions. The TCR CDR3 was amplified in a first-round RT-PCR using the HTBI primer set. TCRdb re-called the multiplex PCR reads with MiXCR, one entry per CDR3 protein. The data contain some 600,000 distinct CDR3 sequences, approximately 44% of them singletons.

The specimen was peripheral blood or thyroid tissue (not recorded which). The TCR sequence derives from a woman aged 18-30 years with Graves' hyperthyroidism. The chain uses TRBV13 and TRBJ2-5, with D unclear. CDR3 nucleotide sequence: TGTGCCGCTAAAACCCAAGAGACCCAGTACTTC. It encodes CAAKTQETQYF.